This entry lists 18 T cell receptor beta chains sequenced from one sample in a study of cytomegalovirus exposure and HLA in healthy donors. Vbeta (60) and Jbeta (13) primers were used in the PCR. Assay used: immunoSEQ multiplex PCR; TCRdb lists only in-frame clones, some missing. The sample carries 120,000 to 150,000 clones, just under 75% recorded once. The sequenced sample consisted of PBMCs. These receptors all stem from a woman aged 18-30 years in good health and CMV-seronegative.

This clone was found a few times. The genes are TRBV25-1 and TRBJ1-4; D possibly corresponds to TRBD1 (6 bases). V lost 2 bases, J lost 8 bases, and 18 bases lay in between. The CDR3 covers 16 residues. Germline CDR1 reads MGHDK; CDR2 reads SYGVNS. CDR3 loop: CASSEGRGGIEEKLFF. In DNA form, the CDR3 reads TGTGCCAGCAGTGAAGGAAGGGGGGGAATCGAGGAAAAACTGTTTTTT. The variable domain in full, with the rest retrieved from reference TRBV25-1 and TRBJ1-4, is EADIYQTPRYLVIGTGKKITLECSQTMGHDKMYWYQQDPGMELHLIHYSYGVNSTEKGDLSSESTVSRIRTEHFPLTLESARPSHTSQYLCASSEGRGGIEEKLFFGSGTQLSVL.

The V and J genes are TRBV29-1 and TRBJ1-4; maybe TRBD1 (5 bases). The V end was cut by 3 bases, the J end by 7 bases, with 9 bases between. CDR3 size: 12 residues. CDR1 and CDR2 from the germline V gene are SQVTM and ANQGSEA. This CDR3 is CSVDFGGEKLFF. The CDR3 nucleotides are TGCAGCGTTGATTTCGGGGGTGAAAAACTGTTTTTT.

The chain recombines TRBV4-1 with TRBJ2-1, with 11 bases aligning to TRBD2. Trimming removed 1 base from V and 6 bases from J; junction bases left unmatched: 5. CDR3 length: 16 amino acids. Germline loops: CDR1 MGHRA, CDR2 YSYEKL. The DNA for the CDR3 is TGCGCCAGCAGCCAAGCTTTTACTAGCGGGGGCAATGAGCAGTTCTTC. Translating gives CASSQAFTSGGNEQFF.

The chain joins TRBV19 to TRBJ1-5, with 10 nucleotides matching TRBD1. Germline loops: CDR1 LNHDA, CDR2 SQIVND (reference sequence). The junction had 10 bases not matched to a gene; V was cut back by 4 bases and J by 1 base. The CDR3 is 18 residues long. The CDR3 here is CASSTRDRGRWSNQPQHF. Written as DNA, the CDR3 is TGTGCCAGTAGTACAAGAGACAGGGGGCGATGGAGCAATCAGCCCCAGCATTTT.

The sample holds a few counts of this clone. The genes are TRBV25-1 and TRBJ1-6; a weak D match, TRBD1 (5 bases). The V and J ends lost 6 bases and 5 bases respectively, with 11 bases between them. The CDR3 consists of 14 residues. CDR1 and CDR2 from the germline V gene are MGHDK and SYGVNS. The CDR3 here is CASSRADNNSPLHF. The CDR3 DNA is TGTGCCAGCAGCAGGGCAGATAATAATTCACCCCTCCACTTT.

This clone was seen a few times. The chain joins TRBV5-6 to TRBJ2-7, with 7 nucleotides matching TRBD2. Germline V gives CDR1 SGHDT, CDR2 YYEEEE. CDR3 length: 13 amino acids. V gave up 4 bases and J gave up 3 bases; unmatched junction bases: 4. CDR3 sequence: CASSASSGYEQYV. DNA for the CDR3: TGTGCCAGCAGCGCCTCTAGCGGCTACGAGCAGTACGTC.

This rearrangement joins TRBV11-3 to TRBJ2-7, with 8 bases matching TRBD1. The CDR3 totals 12 residues. Germline CDR1 is SGHNT and CDR2 is YENEEA. V was pared by 5 bases and J by 6 bases, with 3 bases of the junction left unmatched. CDR3 nucleotides: TGTGCCAGCAGCCTCACAGGGGGCGAGCAGTACGTC. Protein sequence: CASSLTGGEQYV.

The chain employs TRBV4-3 and TRBJ1-2, with 10 bases aligning to TRBD1. CDR3 length: 15 amino acids. Germline trimming cut 4 bases from V and 2 bases from J; bases unmatched to any gene: 4. Germline values: CDR1 LGHNA, CDR2 YSLEER. Here the CDR3 reads CASSPRDRGNYGYTF. CDR3 coding DNA: TGCGCCAGCAGCCCTAGGGACAGGGGAAACTATGGCTACACCTTC.

This clone showed up just a few times. This chain connects TRBV6-5 to TRBJ2-7, with TRBD1 identical over 9 bases. V lost 2 bases, J lost 1 base, and 3 bases stayed unmatched. Germline values: CDR1 MNHEY, CDR2 SVGAGI. The CDR3 is 15 residues long. The CDR3 nucleotides read TGTGCCAGCAGTTACCAGGGGACAGGGTCCTACGAGCAGTACTTC. Translating gives CASSYQGTGSYEQYF.

V usage is TRBV5-1 and J usage is TRBJ2-3, with 7 nucleotides matching TRBD2. CDR3 length: 16 residues. Losses at the gene ends were 4 bases for V and 1 base for J; bases not matched to a gene: 9. CDR1 and CDR2 (germline): SGHRS, YFSETQ. CDR3 sequence (DNA): TGCGCCAGCAGCGTAGTTCCCGCGGGGGGCACAGATACGCAGTATTTT. Its protein is CASSVVPAGGTDTQYF.

V is TRBV5-1 and J is TRBJ1-1; D not resolved. In germline, CDR1 is SGHRS, CDR2 YFSETQ. Trimming took 3 bases from V and 0 from J, leaving 24 bases between them. The length of the CDR3 is 19 residues. CDR3 bases: TGCGCCAGCAGCTCCGGGCCGGGAGCACCATTGTTAATGAACACTGAAGCTTTCTTT. Translation: CASSSGPGAPLLMNTEAFF.

The rearrangement links TRBV7-2 to TRBJ2-5, with 9 bases that match TRBD2. The junction had 5 bases not matched to a gene; V was cut back by 1 base and J by 5 bases. The germline V gene has CDR1 SGHTA and CDR2 FQGNSA. This CDR3 comprises 15 residues. CDR3 DNA sequence: TGTGCCAGCAGCTTAGTCCCTCTAGCGGGGGAGACCCAGTACTTC. Its protein product is CASSLVPLAGETQYF. The entire variable domain, with the rest obtained from reference TRBV7-2 and TRBJ2-5, is as follows: GAGVSQSPSNKVTEKGKDVELRCDPISGHTALYWYRQSLGQGLEFLIYFQGNSAPDKSGLPSDRFSAERTGGSVSTLTIQRTQQEDSAVYLCASSLVPLAGETQYFGPGTRLLVL.

The chain links TRBV11-2 to TRBJ2-7; 8 bases fit TRBD2. The CDR3 is 13 amino acids. Germline V lookup: CDR1 SGHAT, CDR2 FQNNGV. Trimming cost V 4 bases and J 2 bases; bases outside gene matches: 1. The CDR3 region has the DNA TGTGCCAGCAGCTATAGCGGGGCCTACGAGCAGTACGTC. Translated: CASSYSGAYEQYV.

The V gene is TRBV10-2, the J gene TRBJ1-2, with D possibly matching TRBD1 (5 bases). CDR3 length: 13 residues. Looked up from germline, CDR1 is WSHSY and CDR2 is SAAADI. The V end was cut by 6 bases, the J end by 8 bases, with 16 bases between. The CDR3 spells CASRGQNLFGYTF. CDR3 nucleotides: TGCGCCAGCAGGGGGCAGAATCTATTCGGCTACACCTTC.

This chain connects TRBV5-1 to TRBJ1-6; D unclear. The CDR3 is 14 residues long. The V end lost 1 base, the J end lost 9 bases, and 11 bases lay between the germline ends. In germline, CDR1 is SGHRS, CDR2 YFSETQ. The CDR3 region is CASSLYGDGSPLHF. The CDR3 bases are TGCGCCAGCAGCTTGTACGGAGATGGTTCACCCCTCCACTTT.

In its sample, this clone was seen a few times. This chain connects TRBV4-1 to TRBJ2-7; TRBD2 might be the D (6 bases). CDR3 length: 16 amino acids. V shed 5 bases and J shed 5 bases, with 22 bases lying between them. Germline V gives CDR1 MGHRA, CDR2 YSYEKL. The CDR3 region is CASSLLTSGVGNEQYF. For the CDR3, the DNA is TGCGCCAGCAGCTTATTGACGTCGGGGGTTGGAAACGAGCAGTACTTC.

This clone was observed a single time. The gene calls are TRBV7-9 and TRBJ2-1, with 13 bases lining up with TRBD2. The germline V gene encodes CDR1 SEHNR and CDR2 FQNEAQ (reference sequence). The ends lost 5 bases at V and 2 bases at J; junction bases unmatched: 6. The CDR3 runs to 17 residues. In DNA form, the CDR3 reads TGTGCCAGCAGCCTCCGACTAGCGGGGGGAACCTACAATGAGCAGTTCTTC. This encodes CASSLRLAGGTYNEQFF.

This clone was counted once. The chain has TRBV28 and TRBJ1-2; the match to TRBD1 covers 7 bases. The V and J ends lost 7 bases and 4 bases, in that order; junction bases with no gene match: 9. This CDR3 region has 14 residues. Germline V gene data show CDR1 as MDHEN and CDR2 as SYDVKM. In DNA, the CDR3 is TGTGCCAGCACGGGGACAGTCGGGACCTATGGCTACACCTTC. It translates to CASTGTVGTYGYTF.